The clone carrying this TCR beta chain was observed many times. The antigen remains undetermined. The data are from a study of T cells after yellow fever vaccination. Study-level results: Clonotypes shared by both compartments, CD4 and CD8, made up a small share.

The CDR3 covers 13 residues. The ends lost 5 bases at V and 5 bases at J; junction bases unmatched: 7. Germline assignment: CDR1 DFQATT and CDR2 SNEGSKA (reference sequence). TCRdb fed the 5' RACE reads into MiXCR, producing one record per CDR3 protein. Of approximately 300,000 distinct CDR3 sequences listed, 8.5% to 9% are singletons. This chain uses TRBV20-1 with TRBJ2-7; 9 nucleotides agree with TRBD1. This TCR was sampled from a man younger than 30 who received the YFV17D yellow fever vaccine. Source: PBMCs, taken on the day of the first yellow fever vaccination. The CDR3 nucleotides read TGCAGTGCTCCGGGACAGGGTTTCAACGAGCAGTACTTC. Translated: CSAPGQGFNEQYF.